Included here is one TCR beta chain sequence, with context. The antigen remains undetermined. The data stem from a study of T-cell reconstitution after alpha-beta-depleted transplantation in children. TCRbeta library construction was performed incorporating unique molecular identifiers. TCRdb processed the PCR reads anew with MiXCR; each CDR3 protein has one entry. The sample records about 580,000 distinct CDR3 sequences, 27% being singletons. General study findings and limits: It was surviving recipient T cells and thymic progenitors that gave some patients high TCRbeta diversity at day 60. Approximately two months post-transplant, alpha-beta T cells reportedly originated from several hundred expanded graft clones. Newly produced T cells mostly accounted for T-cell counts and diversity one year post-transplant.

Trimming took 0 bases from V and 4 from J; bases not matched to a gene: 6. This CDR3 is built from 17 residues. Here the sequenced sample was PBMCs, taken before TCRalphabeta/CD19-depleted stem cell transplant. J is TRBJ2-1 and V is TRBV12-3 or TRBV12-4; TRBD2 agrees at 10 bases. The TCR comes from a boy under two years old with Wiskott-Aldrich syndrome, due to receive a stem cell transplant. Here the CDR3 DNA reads TGTGCCAGCAGTTTAGCCTCTACTAGCGGGAAATACAATGAGCAGTTCTTC. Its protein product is CASSLASTSGKYNEQFF.